This entry concerns a single T cell receptor (beta chain). Germline-derived CDR1 and CDR2 are SGHRS and YFSETQ. V was cut by 4 bases and J by 4 bases, with 24 bases left in between. This CDR3 spans 18 amino acids. The data belong to a study of identical twins. Template switching created a universal primer site, and the cDNA included unique molecular identifiers. One entry per CDR3 protein results from TCRdb running MiXCR on the 5' RACE reads. The table lists hundreds of thousands of distinct CDR3 sequences, roughly 9% of them singletons. This same sample was also part of a study on yellow fever vaccine responses in identical twins.

The receptor comes from a woman younger than 35 in good health. Input material: CD8+ T cells sorted from blood. The V call is TRBV5-1, the J call TRBJ1-5; a weak D match, TRBD1 (6 bases). The CDR3 spells CASSLRPTTGSLNQPQHF. Here the CDR3 DNA reads TGCGCCAGCAGCCTAAGACCCACCACAGGGAGTCTAAATCAGCCCCAGCATTTT.